The 27 T cell receptor beta chains in this list originate from one sample, sequenced in a study of cytomegalovirus exposure and HLA in healthy donors. PCR primers comprised 60 Vbeta and 13 Jbeta primers. Assay used: immunoSEQ multiplex PCR; TCRdb lists only in-frame clones, some missing. The sample lists over 100,000 clones; 60% to 80% were seen once. The sequencing sample was made of PBMCs. The receptors here all came from a female donor in good health and CMV-seronegative.

The rearrangement joins TRBV28 to TRBJ1-1; 7 bases agree with TRBD1. The germline CDR1 and CDR2 sequences are MDHEN and SYDVKM. V shed 3 bases and J 2 bases; nucleotides not matched to a gene: 6. The CDR3 spans 15 residues. The CDR3 DNA sequence: TGTGCCAGCAGTTTTAACGCAGGGGGAAACACTGAAGCTTTCTTT. Its protein is CASSFNAGGNTEAFF.

This clone came up a few times. V is TRBV4-2 and J is TRBJ1-2; D unresolved. With 0 bases removed from V and 1 base from J, the gap between germline ends came to 6 bases. CDR1 and CDR2 from the germline V gene are LGHNA and YNFKEQ. This CDR3 spans 14 amino acids. This CDR3 reads CASSQDTVNYGYTF. The CDR3 region has the DNA TGTGCCAGCAGCCAAGACACAGTTAACTATGGCTACACCTTC.

The rearrangement links TRBV28 to TRBJ2-5; 10 bases align to TRBD1. J was trimmed by 1 base and V by 5 bases; bases with no gene match: 10. Germline CDR1 reads MDHEN; CDR2 reads SYDVKM. The CDR3 spans 17 residues. The CDR3 protein is CASSPPLGTGAQETQYF. In DNA form, the CDR3 reads TGTGCCAGCAGTCCCCCCTTAGGGACAGGGGCCCAAGAGACCCAGTACTTC. Full variable domain (missing parts from reference TRBV28 and TRBJ2-5): DVKVTQSSRYLVKRTGEKVFLECVQDMDHENMFWYRQDPGLGLRLIYFSYDVKMKEKGDIPEGYSVSREKKERFSLILESASTNQTSMYLCASSPPLGTGAQETQYFGPGTRLLVL.

The genes are TRBV28 and TRBJ1-4, with TRBD1 as a possible D gene (6 bases). Germline CDR1 reads MDHEN; CDR2 reads SYDVKM. V gave up 8 bases and J gave up 5 bases, with 15 bases separating them. CDR3 size: 14 residues. The CDR3 DNA reads as TGTGCCAGCGGCAGGGGTGGGGAGAATGAAAAACTGTTTTTT. Its translation is CASGRGGENEKLFF.

The rearrangement joins TRBV7-9 to TRBJ1-2; possibly TRBD1 for D (5 bases). The CDR3 is made up of 16 amino acids. CDR1 and CDR2 (germline): SEHNR, FQNEAQ (reference sequence). Trimming shortened V by 1 base and J by 4 bases, and 16 bases separated the two germline ends. This chain's CDR3 is CASSLEGAGRLYGYTF. CDR3 sequence (DNA): TGTGCCAGCAGCTTAGAGGGTGCAGGGCGCCTCTATGGCTACACCTTC.

This rearrangement joins TRBV28 to TRBJ1-5, with 9 bases identical to TRBD1. CDR1 MDHEN and CDR2 SYDVKM come from the germline V gene. V dropped 6 bases and J dropped 4; count of bases not matched to a gene: 7. This CDR3 spans 15 amino acids. CDR3 in amino acids: CASRLPGQGNQPQHF. The CDR3 bases are TGTGCCAGCAGACTACCGGGACAGGGTAATCAGCCCCAGCATTTT.

V gene TRBV5-6 combines with J gene TRBJ1-5; 7 bases are shared with TRBD1. J lost 4 bases, V lost 3 bases, and 19 bases had no gene match. Looked up from germline, CDR1 is SGHDT and CDR2 is YYEEEE. The length of the CDR3 is 19 residues. The CDR3 sequence is CASSSGGWGQSFGNQPQHF. The DNA of the CDR3 is TGTGCCAGCAGCTCCGGAGGTTGGGGACAGAGCTTCGGAAATCAGCCCCAGCATTTT.

The chain couples TRBV2 to TRBJ2-1, with 8 bases identical to TRBD1. The CDR3 is 14 residues long. The trim removed 4 bases at V and 6 bases at J, leaving 5 bases unmatched. CDR1 SNHLY and CDR2 FYNNEI come from the germline V gene. Here the CDR3 reads CASSVDRVGNEQFF. CDR3 bases: TGTGCCAGCAGTGTGGACAGGGTGGGCAATGAGCAGTTCTTC.

V gene TRBV5-6 combines with J gene TRBJ1-2; the match to TRBD1 covers 12 bases. The CDR3 has 16 residues. Losses at the gene ends were 3 bases for V and 5 bases for J; bases not matched to a gene: 8. CDR1 is SGHDT, CDR2 YYEEEE, per germline. The CDR3 protein is CASSWGTGGSIYGYTF. DNA of the CDR3: TGTGCCAGCAGCTGGGGGACAGGGGGCTCAATATATGGCTACACCTTC.

This chain joins TRBV9 and TRBJ2-2, with 7 positions matching TRBD1. This CDR3 comprises 15 residues. V shed 3 bases and J 0 bases; nucleotides not matched to a gene: 2. The germline V gene has CDR1 SGDLS and CDR2 YYNGEE. DNA for the CDR3: TGTGCCAGCAGCGAGGGACAGACGAACACCGGGGAGCTGTTTTTT. Protein: CASSEGQTNTGELFF.

V gene TRBV30 combines with J gene TRBJ2-5, with D perhaps matching TRBD2 (5 bases). V lost 1 base and J lost 3, with 6 bases in between. This CDR3 comprises 12 residues. The V gene's germline CDR1 is GTSNPN and CDR2 SVGIG (reference sequence). CDR3 residues: CAWSAGKETQYF. In DNA, the CDR3 is TGTGCCTGGAGTGCCGGGAAAGAGACCCAGTACTTC.

This chain connects TRBV21-1 to TRBJ1-2. TRBV21-1 is a known pseudogene. The CDR3 runs to 15 residues. CDR3 residues: CASIKGQGDHYGYTF. The CDR3 bases are TGTGCCAGCATCAAAGGGCAAGGAGATCACTATGGCTACACCTTC.

V is TRBV28 and J is TRBJ2-1; maybe TRBD1 (6 bases). V was cut by 2 bases and J by 12 bases, with 17 bases left in between. Germline CDR1 is MDHEN and CDR2 is SYDVKM. CDR3 length equals 14 residues. The CDR3 here is CASSLSGQNGGQFF. CDR3 nucleotides: TGTGCCAGCAGTTTAAGCGGACAGAATGGTGGGCAGTTCTTC.

V is TRBV6-5 and J is TRBJ2-7; D perhaps matches TRBD2 (6 bases). This CDR3 has 15 residues. Germline-derived CDR1 and CDR2 are MNHEY and SVGAGI. Trimming took 0 bases from V and 0 from J, leaving 9 bases between them. The CDR3 DNA reads as TGTGCCAGCAGTTACTCTTCGGGAGTCTCCTACGAGCAGTACTTC. This codes for CASSYSSGVSYEQYF.

This clone was picked up one time. This CDR3 reads CASSHSYEQYF. The CDR3 DNA reads TGTGCCAGCAGCCACTCCTACGAGCAGTACTTC. The chain has TRBV7-2 and TRBJ2-7; D gene ambiguous. Germline CDR1 SGHTA, CDR2 FQGNSA. Trimming took 5 bases from V and 0 from J, leaving 2 bases between them. The CDR3 sequence is 11 residues long.

This chain connects TRBV5-4 to TRBJ1-2; TRBD1 matches at 8 bases. From germline, CDR1 is SGHNT and CDR2 YYREEE (reference sequence). Trimming cost V 5 bases and J 0 bases; bases outside gene matches: 9. This CDR3 is 16 amino acids long. The CDR3 DNA follows: TGTGCCAGCAGTCCACGACAGGGGACCCCTAACTATGGCTACACCTTC. Translating gives CASSPRQGTPNYGYTF.

J is TRBJ2-5 and V is TRBV5-8; possibly TRBD2 for D (6 bases). The J call may be mistaken, given a closer DNA end match to TRBJ2-7. The CDR3 has 17 amino acids. The germline CDR1 and CDR2 sequences are SGHTS and YDEGEE. CDR3 nucleotides: TGTGCCAGCAGCTCCCAGGTGAGGGAGCGGGCCTCCTACGAGCAGTACTTC. Translating gives CASSSQVRERASYEQYF.

V and J are TRBV23-1 and TRBJ2-7, with 9 bases lining up with TRBD1. TRBV23-1 has ORF status, its function being uncertain. The CDR3 extends over 17 amino acids. J was trimmed by 0 bases and V by 3 bases; bases with no gene match: 9. This CDR3 is CASSQGGGQGSSYEQYF. CDR3 bases: TGCGCCAGCAGTCAGGGCGGCGGACAGGGGAGCTCCTACGAGCAGTACTTC.

Written as DNA, the CDR3 is TGTGCCAGCAGTCTAGGGGGCACCTTCAGCACCGGGGAGCTGTTTTTT. Translating gives CASSLGGTFSTGELFF. The chain combines TRBV28 with TRBJ2-2, with 7 bases that match TRBD1. Germline V lookup: CDR1 MDHEN, CDR2 SYDVKM. The CDR3 consists of 16 residues. With V trimmed by 5 bases and J by 4 bases, 10 bases remained unmatched.

The chain uses TRBV7-3 and TRBJ2-2; TRBD1 aligns across 8 bases. V lost 2 bases to trimming and J lost 5 bases; unmatched junction nucleotides: 7. Germline loops: CDR1 SGHTA, CDR2 FQGTGA. This CDR3 has 16 residues. CDR3 in DNA: TGTGCCAGCAGCTTAGGGCAGGGGGCGCGGACCGGGGAGCTGTTTTTT. Protein sequence: CASSLGQGARTGELFF.

The chain links TRBV10-3 to TRBJ2-3; 11 nucleotides agree with TRBD2. The germline V gene has CDR1 ENHRY and CDR2 SYGVKD. This CDR3 is built from 14 residues. V lost 4 bases, J lost 5 bases, and 2 bases stayed unmatched. In nucleotides, the CDR3 is TGTGCCATCAGTGGGGGGACTAGCGGAGATACGCAGTATTTT. Its protein is CAISGGTSGDTQYF.

The CDR3 spells CASSQCRDRQETQYF. For the CDR3, the DNA is TGCGCCAGCAGTCAATGCCGGGACAGACAAGAGACCCAGTACTTC. The rearrangement joins TRBV10-1 to TRBJ2-5; 7 bases are shared with TRBD1. Trimming took 5 bases from V and 2 from J; bases not matched to a gene: 8. Germline V gene lookup returns CDR1 WNHNN and CDR2 SYGVQD (reference sequence). CDR3 length equals 15 residues.

The V and J genes are TRBV11-3 and TRBJ1-1, with D perhaps matching TRBD1 (6 bases). Germline CDR1 and CDR2: SGHNT and YENEEA. V dropped 0 bases and J dropped 3 bases, with 8 bases sitting between them. This CDR3 contains 14 residues. CDR3 coding DNA: TGTGCCAGCAGCTTAGAAGGGGGAGACACTGAAGCTTTCTTT. Its translation is CASSLEGGDTEAFF.

The V call is TRBV19, the J call TRBJ1-5, with 7 positions matching TRBD1. Germline V gene lookup returns CDR1 LNHDA and CDR2 SQIVND (reference sequence). This CDR3 spans 15 amino acids. J lost 0 bases, V lost 6 bases, and 5 bases had no gene match. The CDR3 sequence: CASSLDRASNQPQHF. The CDR3 DNA sequence: TGTGCCAGTAGCCTTGACAGGGCTAGCAATCAGCCCCAGCATTTT.

This sequence joins TRBV5-6 and TRBJ2-1, with 12 bases that match TRBD2. Losses at the gene ends were 1 base for V and 8 bases for J; bases not matched to a gene: 1. Germline V gives CDR1 SGHDT, CDR2 YYEEEE. This CDR3 has 14 amino acids. The CDR3 region is CASSLLAGGDEQFF. CDR3 nucleotide sequence: TGTGCCAGCAGCTTGCTAGCGGGAGGGGATGAGCAGTTCTTC.

The V and J genes are TRBV9 and TRBJ2-7; 7 bases are a match to TRBD2. This CDR3 has 14 residues. The germline V gene encodes CDR1 SGDLS and CDR2 YYNGEE. Losses at the gene ends were 4 bases for V and 3 bases for J; bases not matched to a gene: 7. The CDR3 coding sequence is TGTGCCAGCAGCCCCGGAAGCGGGAACTACGAGCAGTACTTC. Translated, it gives CASSPGSGNYEQYF.

The chain employs TRBV6-4 and TRBJ1-1; no reliable D call. The germline CDR1 and CDR2 sequences are MRHNA and SNTAGT. With 6 bases removed from V and 7 bases from J, the gap between germline ends came to 12 bases. The CDR3 sequence is 12 residues long. The CDR3 reads CASRAGSGEAFF. Written as DNA, the CDR3 is TGTGCCAGCAGAGCCGGGTCGGGTGAAGCTTTCTTT.